This T cell receptor (beta chain) appears in the sequencing data of a study of T cell repertoires in cytomegalovirus infection. V gave up 7 bases and J gave up 3 bases; unmatched junction bases: 10. The V gene's germline CDR1 is ENHRY and CDR2 SYGVKD. This CDR3 has 15 residues. TCRdb re-called the reads with MiXCR, one entry per CDR3 protein. The sample lists fewer than 200,000 distinct CDR3 sequences, around an eighth occurring once. This receptor was obtained from a human donor in good health (CMV status not recorded). Some clones in this sample may be carry-over from other donors' samples. The V and J genes are TRBV10-3 and TRBJ2-3, with 7 bases identical to TRBD2. Specimen: PBMCs. CDR3 sequence reads: CAITRGGTSTDTQYF. DNA for the CDR3: TGTGCCATCACCCGGGGAGGGACCTCGACAGATACGCAGTATTTT.